This passage covers 25 T cell receptor beta chains from one sample sequenced in a study of blood T cells in healthy people across ages. Through a sample-barcoded 5' primer and a J-beta primer mix, a second PCR was run for roughly 7 to 11 cycles. TCRdb used MiXCR to reprocess the 5' RACE reads, holding one entry per CDR3 protein. The sample holds around 580,000 distinct CDR3 sequences; around half are singletons and the top ten take around 23%. Sequencing used blood. All receptors derive from an elderly man in good health.

This clonotype was observed a single time. The V and J genes are TRBV7-8 and TRBJ1-5; 8 nucleotides agree with TRBD1. The CDR3 runs 18 residues. The germline V gene has CDR1 SGHVS and CDR2 FQNEAQ. V shed 5 bases, J shed 5 bases, and the junction held 17 bases outside the gene matches. CDR3 DNA: TGTGCCAGCAGCCCACCTTTTCGGGACAGGATCTTTCATCAGCCCCAGCATTTT. It is translated as CASSPPFRDRIFHQPQHF. The complete variable domain, with remaining parts taken from reference TRBV7-8 and TRBJ1-5, reads GAGVSQSPRYKVAKRGQDVALRCDPISGHVSLFWYQQALGQGPEFLTYFQNEAQLDKSGLPSDRFFAERPEGSVSTLKIQRTQQEDSAVYLCASSPPFRDRIFHQPQHFGDGTRLSIL.

This clonotype was seen more than once but under ten times. The chain is built from TRBV20-1 and TRBJ2-5; 9 bases map to TRBD1. Germline CDR1 reads DFQATT; CDR2 reads SNEGSKA (reference sequence). V shed 7 bases and J 2 bases; nucleotides not matched to a gene: 5. The CDR3 length is 13 residues. DNA for the CDR3: TGCAGTGGTGACAGGGGGGGACAAGAGACCCAGTACTTC. It is translated as CSGDRGGQETQYF.

V is TRBV6-5 and J is TRBJ2-7; D remains unclear. V gave up 3 bases and J gave up 6 bases, with 12 bases separating them. This CDR3 spans 13 amino acids. Germline CDR1 and CDR2: MNHEY and SVGAGI. In nucleotides, the CDR3 is TGTGCCAGCAGTTATGCCCCCGGTTCCGAGCAGTACTTC. It translates to CASSYAPGSEQYF.

The chain employs TRBV20-1 and TRBJ2-7; TRBD1 is a possible D gene (6 bases). This CDR3 contains 14 residues. V was cut by 5 bases and J by 0 bases, with 14 bases left in between. Germline CDR1 DFQATT, CDR2 SNEGSKA (reference sequence). CDR3 sequence: CSAGQQGTSYEQYF. In DNA form, the CDR3 reads TGCAGTGCTGGCCAACAGGGTACCTCCTACGAGCAGTACTTC.

The rearrangement links TRBV30 to TRBJ1-2, with TRBD1 matching over 9 bases. This CDR3 has 14 amino acids. CDR1 and CDR2 (germline): GTSNPN, SVGIG (reference sequence). Losses at the gene ends were 3 bases for V and 7 bases for J; bases not matched to a gene: 9. In DNA form, the CDR3 reads TGTGCCTGGAGGCGGACAGGGGAAAATTCTGGCTACACCTTC. Amino acid sequence: CAWRRTGENSGYTF.

Written as DNA, the CDR3 is TGTGCCTGGAGTAAGGGACAGGGGGCAGGAGGCTACACCTTC. Protein: CAWSKGQGAGGYTF. The rearrangement links TRBV30 to TRBJ1-2; TRBD1 matches at 12 bases. The CDR3 totals 14 residues. Unmatched junction bases numbered 6, after V lost 2 bases and J lost 8 bases. Germline V gene data show CDR1 as GTSNPN and CDR2 as SVGIG (reference sequence).

The CDR3 coding sequence is TGTGCCAGCAGCTTAGGTAGCGGACCACCCTACGAGCAGTACTTC. This sequence encodes CASSLGSGPPYEQYF. V usage is TRBV11-2 and J usage is TRBJ2-7; perhaps TRBD2 as D (6 bases). Germline assignment: CDR1 SGHAT and CDR2 FQNNGV. Deletions cut 1 base from V and 2 bases from J, with 12 bases between. CDR3 size: 15 residues.

The J gene is TRBJ2-3, the V gene TRBV9; 8 bases align to TRBD2. Germline trimming cut 0 bases from V and 0 bases from J; bases unmatched to any gene: 3. This CDR3 comprises 16 residues. The germline CDR1 and CDR2 sequences are SGDLS and YYNGEE. The CDR3 DNA reads as TGTGCCAGCAGCGTAGGGGGGACTAGAAGCACAGATACGCAGTATTTT. Protein: CASSVGGTRSTDTQYF.

V usage is TRBV5-1 and J usage is TRBJ1-6; D is uncertain. V was shortened by 4 bases and J by 7 bases, with 18 bases between the two germline ends. This CDR3 comprises 16 residues. The germline gives CDR1 SGHRS, CDR2 YFSETQ. CDR3 DNA sequence: TGCGCCAGCAGCAGGATGTGGCAGGACCAAAATTCACCCCTCCACTTT. Its protein is CASSRMWQDQNSPLHF.

This chain joins TRBV7-2 and TRBJ2-1, with 8 nucleotides matching TRBD2. Trimming cost V 3 bases and J 4 bases; bases outside gene matches: 5. The CDR3 is made up of 15 amino acids. Germline V gene data show CDR1 as SGHTA and CDR2 as FQGNSA. The CDR3 DNA reads as TGTGCCAGCAGCTTCTCAGCGGGGGCGTACAATGAGCAGTTCTTC. Its protein product is CASSFSAGAYNEQFF.

To note about this clonotype: At one boundary the junction diverges from the germline segment, which might be a read error. The chain is built from TRBV3-1 and TRBJ2-7; D ambiguous. CDR3 length: 14 amino acids. Germline lookup yields CDR1 LGHDT and CDR2 YNNKEL (reference sequence). The CDR3 bases are TGTGCCAGCAGCGAAGATGGGTGGTTCCACGAGCAGTACTTC. Translating it yields CASSEDGWFHEQYF.

The sample holds a few counts of this clonotype. This chain uses TRBV29-1 with TRBJ2-3; no definite D call. CDR3 length: 11 residues. Trimming cost V 6 bases and J 4 bases, with 8 bases left between them. Germline V gives CDR1 SQVTM, CDR2 ANQGSEA. The CDR3 sequence is CSVAPADTQYF. The CDR3 nucleotides are TGCAGCGTAGCCCCAGCAGATACGCAGTATTTT.

In this sample, this clonotype turned up a few times. The chain combines TRBV6-6 with TRBJ1-4; 7 positions agree with TRBD1. The CDR3 is 15 amino acids. V shed 7 bases, J shed 8 bases, and the junction held 13 bases outside the gene matches. Germline V gives CDR1 MNHNY, CDR2 SVGAGI (reference sequence). CDR3 DNA: TGTGCCAGCAACAACAGGGGCAGGGGACTCGAAAAACTGTTTTTT. Translation: CASNNRGRGLEKLFF.

This chain joins TRBV30 and TRBJ2-3; TRBD1 aligns across 7 bases. Germline loops: CDR1 GTSNPN, CDR2 SVGIG (reference sequence). J lost 0 bases, V lost 6 bases, and 3 bases had no gene match. CDR3 length equals 13 residues. The CDR3 sequence: CACQGVSTDTQYF. The CDR3 DNA is TGTGCCTGCCAGGGGGTGAGCACAGATACGCAGTATTTT.

J is TRBJ2-1 and V is TRBV29-1; D not certain. Germline CDR1 reads SQVTM; CDR2 reads ANQGSEA. This CDR3 has 13 amino acids. V lost 6 bases to trimming and J lost 1 base, with 10 bases between them. The CDR3 DNA follows: TGCAGCGTCCTCGTTTTGTCCTACAATGAGCAGTTCTTC. Translated: CSVLVLSYNEQFF.

This chain links TRBV7-2 with TRBJ2-5, with 12 bases lining up with TRBD2. The CDR3 has 17 amino acids. With V trimmed by 1 base and J by 5 bases, 8 bases remained unmatched. The germline CDR1 and CDR2 sequences are SGHTA and FQGNSA. The CDR3 reads CASSLDRLAGARETQYF. Written as DNA, the CDR3 is TGTGCCAGCAGCTTAGACCGACTAGCGGGGGCCAGGGAGACCCAGTACTTC.

This chain uses TRBV29-1 with TRBJ2-2; D may be TRBD2 (6 bases). This CDR3 is 14 amino acids long. Germline assignment: CDR1 SQVTM and CDR2 ANQGSEA. Trimming left V 6 bases short and J 4 bases short, with 15 bases between. This chain's CDR3 is CSVNPRGSTGELFF. CDR3 DNA sequence: TGCAGCGTCAACCCGCGGGGCAGCACCGGGGAGCTGTTTTTT.

This clonotype was seen a handful of times. The chain couples TRBV29-1 to TRBJ2-1; TRBD2 agrees at 14 bases. V was pared by 6 bases and J by 0 bases, with 1 base of the junction left unmatched. Germline CDR1 is SQVTM and CDR2 is ANQGSEA. The CDR3 extends over 15 amino acids. CDR3 nucleotide sequence: TGCAGCGTGGGGACTAGCGGGGGCTCCTACAATGAGCAGTTCTTC. This sequence encodes CSVGTSGGSYNEQFF.

This chain connects TRBV25-1 to TRBJ2-2; possible D gene TRBD1, 6 bases. The V gene lost 5 bases and the J gene lost 1 base, with 14 bases spanning the gap. This CDR3 has 16 residues. Germline values: CDR1 MGHDK, CDR2 SYGVNS. The CDR3 loop is CASSHSRDKNTGELFF. The DNA for the CDR3 is TGTGCCAGCAGTCACTCCCGGGACAAGAACACCGGGGAGCTGTTTTTT.

This clonotype was picked up a small number of times. The genes are TRBV5-1 and TRBJ2-1; 8 bases are shared with TRBD1. This CDR3 region has 19 residues. Per germline, CDR1 SGHRS and CDR2 YFSETQ. V shed 0 bases, J shed 1 base, and the junction held 12 bases outside the gene matches. In nucleotides, the CDR3 is TGCGCCAGCAGCTTGGCCTATACCCTAACAGGGGGGTCCTACAATGAGCAGTTCTTC. Residues: CASSLAYTLTGGSYNEQFF.

This clonotype was observed a single time. The V and J genes are TRBV3-1 and TRBJ1-2, with D maybe TRBD1 (5 bases). The CDR3 is made up of 15 amino acids. The germline V gene encodes CDR1 LGHDT and CDR2 YNNKEL (reference sequence). The V and J ends lost 1 base and 2 bases respectively, with 11 bases between them. The DNA for the CDR3 is TGTGCCAGCAGCCAAGGCTGGGGCGGGAACTATGGCTACACCTTC. This gives the protein CASSQGWGGNYGYTF. The full variable domain, rest sourced from reference TRBV3-1 and TRBJ1-2, is DTAVSQTPKYLVTQMGNDKSIKCEQNLGHDTMYWYKQDSKKFLKIMFSYNNKELIINETVPNRFSPKSPDKAHLNLHINSLELGDSAVYFCASSQGWGGNYGYTFGSGTRLTVV.

This rearrangement joins TRBV29-1 to TRBJ1-2, with D hard to call. The CDR3 has 11 residues. V gave up 3 bases and J gave up 4 bases, with 6 bases separating them. Germline CDR1 is SQVTM and CDR2 is ANQGSEA. CDR3 residues: CSVDNGYGYTF. CDR3 in DNA: TGCAGCGTTGATAATGGCTATGGCTACACCTTC.

The CDR3: CASSSKGQTNTEAFF. CDR3 sequence (DNA): TGTGCCAGCAGCTCAAAGGGACAAACGAACACTGAAGCTTTCTTT. The chain uses TRBV7-9 and TRBJ1-1, with a possible D match to TRBD1 (6 bases). The length of the CDR3 is 15 residues. Germline V CDR1 and CDR2: SEHNR, FQNEAQ (reference sequence). V lost 4 bases and J lost 1, with 13 bases in between.

The CDR3: CASKADRGDTQYF. The CDR3 bases are TGTGCCAGCAAGGCCGACAGGGGAGATACGCAGTATTTT. The V and J genes are TRBV2 and TRBJ2-3, with 8 bases matching TRBD1. The ends lost 7 bases at V and 5 bases at J; junction bases unmatched: 5. Germline V gene sequence: CDR1 SNHLY, CDR2 FYNNEI. The CDR3 contains 13 residues.

The chain joins TRBV9 to TRBJ1-4; D possibly corresponds to TRBD1 (6 bases). There are 13 residues in the CDR3. V was shortened by 3 bases and J by 10 bases, with 13 bases between the two germline ends. CDR1 and CDR2 from the germline V gene are SGDLS and YYNGEE. The chain's CDR3 is CASSGQADGKLFF. In DNA, the CDR3 is TGTGCCAGCAGCGGACAGGCTGACGGAAAACTGTTTTTT.